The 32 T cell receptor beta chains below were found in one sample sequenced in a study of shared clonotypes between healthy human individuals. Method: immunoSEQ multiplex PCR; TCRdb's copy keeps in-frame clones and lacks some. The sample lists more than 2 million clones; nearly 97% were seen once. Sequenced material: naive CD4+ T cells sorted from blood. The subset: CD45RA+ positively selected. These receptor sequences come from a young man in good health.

The CDR3 region has the DNA TGTGCCAGTCGCCGGGAGCTCAACACCGGGGAGCTGTTTTTT. Its protein product is CASRRELNTGELFF. The genes are TRBV7-9 and TRBJ2-2, with D tentatively TRBD2 (6 bases). There are 14 residues in the CDR3. With 9 bases removed from V and 2 bases from J, the gap between germline ends came to 13 bases. CDR1 and CDR2 from the germline V gene are SEHNR and FQNEAQ (reference sequence).

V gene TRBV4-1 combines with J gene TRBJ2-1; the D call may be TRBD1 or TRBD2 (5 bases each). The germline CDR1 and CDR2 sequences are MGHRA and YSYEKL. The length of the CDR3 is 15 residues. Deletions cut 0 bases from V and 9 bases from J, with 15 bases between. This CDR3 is CASSQDNLLRGEQFF. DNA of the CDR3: TGCGCCAGCAGCCAAGATAACCTTTTGAGGGGTGAGCAGTTCTTC.

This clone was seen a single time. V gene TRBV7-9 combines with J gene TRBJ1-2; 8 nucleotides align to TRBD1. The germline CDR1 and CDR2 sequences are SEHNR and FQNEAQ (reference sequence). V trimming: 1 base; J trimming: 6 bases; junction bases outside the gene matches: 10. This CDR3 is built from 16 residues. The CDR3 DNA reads TGTGCCAGCAGCTTAGAATTGACAGGGGATGTTAATGGCTACACCTTC. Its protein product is CASSLELTGDVNGYTF.

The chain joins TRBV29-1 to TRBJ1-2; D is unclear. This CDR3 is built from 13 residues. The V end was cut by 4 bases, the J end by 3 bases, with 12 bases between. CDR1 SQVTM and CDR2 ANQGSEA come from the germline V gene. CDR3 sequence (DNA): TGCAGCGTTGGCACAGTATGGGACTATGGCTACACCTTC. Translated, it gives CSVGTVWDYGYTF.

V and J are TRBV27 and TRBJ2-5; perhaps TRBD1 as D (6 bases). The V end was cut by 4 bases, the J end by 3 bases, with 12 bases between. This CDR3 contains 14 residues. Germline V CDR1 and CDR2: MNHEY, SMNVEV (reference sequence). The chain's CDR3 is CASSSWAGEETQYF. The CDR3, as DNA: TGTGCCAGCAGTTCGTGGGCAGGGGAAGAGACCCAGTACTTC.

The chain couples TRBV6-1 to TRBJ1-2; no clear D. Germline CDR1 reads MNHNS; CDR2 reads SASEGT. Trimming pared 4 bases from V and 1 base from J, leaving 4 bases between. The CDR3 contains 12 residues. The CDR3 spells CASSGSNYGYTF. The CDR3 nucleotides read TGTGCCAGCAGTGGTAGTAACTATGGCTACACCTTC.

CDR3 region: CASSQTPGQGVEKLFF. The CDR3 region has the DNA TGCGCCAGCAGCCAGACCCCGGGACAGGGGGTTGAAAAACTGTTTTTT. The chain uses TRBV4-1 and TRBJ1-4; 11 bases match TRBD1. J was trimmed by 7 bases and V by 3 bases; bases with no gene match: 7. CDR3 length equals 16 residues. Germline CDR1 reads MGHRA; CDR2 reads YSYEKL.

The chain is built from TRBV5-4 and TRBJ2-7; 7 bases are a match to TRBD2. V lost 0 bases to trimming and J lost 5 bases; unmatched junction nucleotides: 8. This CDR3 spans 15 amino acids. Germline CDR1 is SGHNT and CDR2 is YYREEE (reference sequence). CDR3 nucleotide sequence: TGTGCCAGCAGCTTGGTTCAGGGAGGGGACGACGAGCAGTACTTC. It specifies CASSLVQGGDDEQYF.

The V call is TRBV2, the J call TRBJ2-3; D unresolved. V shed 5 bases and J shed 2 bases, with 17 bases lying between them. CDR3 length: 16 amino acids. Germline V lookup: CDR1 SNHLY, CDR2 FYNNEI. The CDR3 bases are TGTGCCAGCAGTCCCCTTGGTCGAGTGCCCACAGATACGCAGTATTTT. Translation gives CASSPLGRVPTDTQYF.

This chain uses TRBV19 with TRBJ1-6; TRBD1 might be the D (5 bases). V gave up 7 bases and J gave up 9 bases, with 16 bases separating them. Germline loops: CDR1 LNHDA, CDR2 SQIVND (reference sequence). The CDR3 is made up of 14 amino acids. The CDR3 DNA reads TGTGCCAGTACCAATGGGGGTCTGGGTTCACCCCTCCACTTT. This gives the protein CASTNGGLGSPLHF.

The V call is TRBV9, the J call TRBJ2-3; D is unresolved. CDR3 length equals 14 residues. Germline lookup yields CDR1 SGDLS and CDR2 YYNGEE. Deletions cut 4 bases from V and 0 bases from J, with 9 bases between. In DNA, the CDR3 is TGTGCCAGCAGCACATCGTGGAGCACAGATACGCAGTATTTT. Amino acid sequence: CASSTSWSTDTQYF.

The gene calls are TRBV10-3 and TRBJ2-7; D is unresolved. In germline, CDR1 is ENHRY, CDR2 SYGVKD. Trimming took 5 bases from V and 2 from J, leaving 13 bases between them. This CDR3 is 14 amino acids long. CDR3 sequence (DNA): TGTGCCATCAGTCCGCGAGTGGCTACCTACGAGCAGTACTTC. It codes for CAISPRVATYEQYF.

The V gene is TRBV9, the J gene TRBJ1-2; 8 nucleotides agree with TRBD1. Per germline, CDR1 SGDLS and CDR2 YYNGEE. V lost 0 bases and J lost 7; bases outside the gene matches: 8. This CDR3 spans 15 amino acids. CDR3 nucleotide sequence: TGTGCCAGCAGCGTAGAGGCAGGGGGCGCGGGTGGCTACACCTTC. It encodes CASSVEAGGAGGYTF.

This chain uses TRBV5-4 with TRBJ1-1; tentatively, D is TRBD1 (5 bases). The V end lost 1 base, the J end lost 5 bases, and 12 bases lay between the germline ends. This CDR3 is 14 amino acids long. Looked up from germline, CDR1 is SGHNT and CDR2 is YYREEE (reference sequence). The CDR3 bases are TGTGCCAGCAGCTTGTGGGACCAGAGGACTGAAGCTTTCTTT. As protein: CASSLWDQRTEAFF.

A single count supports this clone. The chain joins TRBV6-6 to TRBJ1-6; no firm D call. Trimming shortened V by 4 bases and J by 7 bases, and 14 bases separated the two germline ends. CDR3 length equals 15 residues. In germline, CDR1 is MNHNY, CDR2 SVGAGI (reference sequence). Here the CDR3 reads CASSWSEVRNSPLHF. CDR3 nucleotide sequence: TGTGCCAGCAGTTGGTCAGAAGTAAGAAATTCACCCCTCCACTTT.

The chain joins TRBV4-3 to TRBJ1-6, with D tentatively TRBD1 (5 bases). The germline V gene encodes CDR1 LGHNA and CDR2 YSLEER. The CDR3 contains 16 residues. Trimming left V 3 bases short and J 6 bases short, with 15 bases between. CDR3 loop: CASSQGGARGNSPLHF. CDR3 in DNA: TGCGCCAGCAGCCAGGGGGGTGCCCGCGGTAATTCACCCCTCCACTTT.

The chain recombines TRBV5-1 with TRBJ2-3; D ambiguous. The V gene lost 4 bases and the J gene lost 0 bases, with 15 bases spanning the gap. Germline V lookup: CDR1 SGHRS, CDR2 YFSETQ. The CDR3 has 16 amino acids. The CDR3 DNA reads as TGCGCCAGCAGCGCGACGGGCCCTTCTAGCACAGATACGCAGTATTTT. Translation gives CASSATGPSSTDTQYF.

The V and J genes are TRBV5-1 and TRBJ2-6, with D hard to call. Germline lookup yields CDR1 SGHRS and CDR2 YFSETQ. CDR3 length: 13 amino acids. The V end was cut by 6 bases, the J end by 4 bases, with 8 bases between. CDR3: CASKEQGANVLTF. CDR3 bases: TGCGCCAGCAAGGAGCAGGGGGCCAACGTCCTGACTTTC.

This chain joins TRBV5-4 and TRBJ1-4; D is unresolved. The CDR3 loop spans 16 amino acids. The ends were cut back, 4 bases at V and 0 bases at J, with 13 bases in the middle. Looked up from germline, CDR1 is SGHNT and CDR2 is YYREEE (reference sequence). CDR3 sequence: CASSPDLLTTNEKLFF. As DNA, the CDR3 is TGTGCCAGCAGCCCGGACCTACTGACAACTAATGAAAAACTGTTTTTT.

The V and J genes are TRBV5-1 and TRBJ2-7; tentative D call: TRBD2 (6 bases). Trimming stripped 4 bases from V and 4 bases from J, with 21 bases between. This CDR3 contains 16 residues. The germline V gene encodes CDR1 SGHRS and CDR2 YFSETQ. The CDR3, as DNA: TGCGCCAGCAGCCCGTCCGGGACTCGACCTTCGTACGAGCAGTACTTC. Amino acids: CASSPSGTRPSYEQYF.

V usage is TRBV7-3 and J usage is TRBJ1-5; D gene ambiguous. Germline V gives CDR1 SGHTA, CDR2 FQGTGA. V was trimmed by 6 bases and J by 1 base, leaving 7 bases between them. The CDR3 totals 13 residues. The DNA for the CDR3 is TGTGCCAGCAGTAAAGGGAGCAATCAGCCCCAGCATTTT. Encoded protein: CASSKGSNQPQHF.

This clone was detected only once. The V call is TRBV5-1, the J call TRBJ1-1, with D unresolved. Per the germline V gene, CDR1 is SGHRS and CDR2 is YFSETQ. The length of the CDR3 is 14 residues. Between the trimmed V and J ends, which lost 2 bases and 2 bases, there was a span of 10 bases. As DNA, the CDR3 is TGCGCCAGCAGCTTTTGGGAGGGCAACACTGAAGCTTTCTTT. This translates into CASSFWEGNTEAFF.

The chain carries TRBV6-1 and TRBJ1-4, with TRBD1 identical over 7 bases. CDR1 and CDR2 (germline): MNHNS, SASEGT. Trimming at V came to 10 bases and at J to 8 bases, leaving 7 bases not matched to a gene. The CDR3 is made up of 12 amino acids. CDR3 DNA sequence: TGTGCCACCCGGGACAGACGCGAAAAACTGTTTTTT. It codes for CATRDRREKLFF.

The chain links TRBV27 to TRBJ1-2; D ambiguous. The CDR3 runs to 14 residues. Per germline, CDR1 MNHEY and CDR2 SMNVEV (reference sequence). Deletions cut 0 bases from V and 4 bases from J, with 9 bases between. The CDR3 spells CASSLSPGIYGYTF. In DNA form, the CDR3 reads TGTGCCAGCAGTTTATCCCCGGGCATCTATGGCTACACCTTC.

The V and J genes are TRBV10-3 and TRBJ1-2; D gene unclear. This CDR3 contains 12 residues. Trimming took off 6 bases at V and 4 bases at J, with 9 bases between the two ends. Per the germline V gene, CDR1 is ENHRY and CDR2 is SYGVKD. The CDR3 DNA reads TGTGCCATCAGCTTAGATAGCTATGGCTACACCTTC. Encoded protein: CAISLDSYGYTF.

The CDR3 is CAISGTSFEQYF. The CDR3 DNA reads as TGTGCCATCAGTGGGACTAGCTTCGAGCAGTACTTC. The chain couples TRBV10-3 to TRBJ2-7; TRBD2 agrees at 8 bases. This CDR3 has 12 amino acids. V lost 4 bases and J lost 6; bases outside the gene matches: 2. Germline V gene data show CDR1 as ENHRY and CDR2 as SYGVKD.

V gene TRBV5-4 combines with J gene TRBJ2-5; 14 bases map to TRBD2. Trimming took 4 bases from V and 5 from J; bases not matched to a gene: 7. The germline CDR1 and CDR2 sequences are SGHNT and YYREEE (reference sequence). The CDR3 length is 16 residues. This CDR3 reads CASSLGTSGGLETQYF. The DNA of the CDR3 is TGTGCCAGCAGCCTCGGGACTAGCGGGGGTCTGGAGACCCAGTACTTC.

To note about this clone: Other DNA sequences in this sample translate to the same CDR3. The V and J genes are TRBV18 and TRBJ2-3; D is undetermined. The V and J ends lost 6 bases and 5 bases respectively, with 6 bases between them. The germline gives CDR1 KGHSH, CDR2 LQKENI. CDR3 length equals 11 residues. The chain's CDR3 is CASSQGDTQYF. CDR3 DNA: TGTGCCAGCTCTCAAGGAGATACGCAGTATTTT.

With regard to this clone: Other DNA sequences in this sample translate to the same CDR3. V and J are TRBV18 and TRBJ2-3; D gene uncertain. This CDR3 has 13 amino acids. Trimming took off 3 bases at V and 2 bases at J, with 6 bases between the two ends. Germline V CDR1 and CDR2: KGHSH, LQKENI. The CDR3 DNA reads TGTGCCAGCTCACCTCCAGCCACAGATACGCAGTATTTT. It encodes CASSPPATDTQYF.

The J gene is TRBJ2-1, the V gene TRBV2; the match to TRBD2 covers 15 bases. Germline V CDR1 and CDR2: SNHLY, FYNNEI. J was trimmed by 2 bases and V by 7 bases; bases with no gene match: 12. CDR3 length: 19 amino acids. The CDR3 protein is CASILGLAGGMEAYNEQFF. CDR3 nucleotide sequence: TGTGCCAGCATATTGGGACTAGCGGGAGGTATGGAGGCCTACAATGAGCAGTTCTTC.

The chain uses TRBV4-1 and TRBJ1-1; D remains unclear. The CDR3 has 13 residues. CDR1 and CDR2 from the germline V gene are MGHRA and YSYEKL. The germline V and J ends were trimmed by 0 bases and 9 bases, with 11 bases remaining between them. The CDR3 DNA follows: TGCGCCAGCAGCCAAGATCGGTCCTTTCAAGCTTTCTTT. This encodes CASSQDRSFQAFF.

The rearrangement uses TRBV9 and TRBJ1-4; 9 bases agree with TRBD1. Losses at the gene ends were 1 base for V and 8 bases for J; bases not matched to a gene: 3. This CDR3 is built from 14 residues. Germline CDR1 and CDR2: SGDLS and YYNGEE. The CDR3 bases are TGTGCCAGCAGCGTAAGAACAGGGGGCGAAAAACTGTTTTTT. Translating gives CASSVRTGGEKLFF.